The 2 T cell receptor beta chains presented below share a single source sample, sequenced in a study of vaccination and CD4 T cells after COVID-19. The treatment was: roughly 10-day PBMC culture with coronavirus spike peptide pools or control peptides (ViraFEST assay). CD4+ T cells that had been cultured provided DNA sequenced with the Oncomine TCR Beta short-read assay. Via MiXCR, TCRdb re-called the PCR reads, giving one row per CDR3 protein. The sample has 12,000 to 15,000 distinct CDR3 sequences, 52% seen once. For these TCRs, the target antigens are not known. The material sequenced was CD4+ T cells from blood, cultured in vitro. These receptors all stem from a human donor who had recovered from COVID-19.

This clonotype was detected only once. The chain couples TRBV20-1 to TRBJ2-2; 8 bases are a match to TRBD1. Per germline, CDR1 DFQATT and CDR2 SNEGSKA (reference sequence). There are 15 residues in the CDR3. V lost 1 base to trimming and J lost 0 bases; unmatched junction nucleotides: 1. CDR3 coding DNA: TGCAGTGCTAGAGGACAGGGGTCGAACACCGGGGAGCTGTTTTTT. It is translated as CSARGQGSNTGELFF.

The chain has TRBV30 and TRBJ2-2, with 8 bases that match TRBD1. The length of the CDR3 is 15 residues. The germline V gene has CDR1 GTSNPN and CDR2 SVGIG (reference sequence). Unmatched junction bases numbered 8, after V lost 5 bases and J lost 3 bases. This CDR3 reads CAWAGRTGYTGELFF. CDR3 in DNA: TGTGCCTGGGCTGGGCGGACAGGGTACACCGGGGAGCTGTTTTTT. Using reference TRBV30 and TRBJ2-2 for the parts outside the CDR3, the full variable domain is SQTIHQWPATLVQPVGSPLSLECTVEGTSNPNLYWYRQAAGRGLQLLFYSVGIGQISSEVPQNLSASRPQDRQFILSSKKLLLSDSGFYLCAWAGRTGYTGELFFGEGSRLTVL.